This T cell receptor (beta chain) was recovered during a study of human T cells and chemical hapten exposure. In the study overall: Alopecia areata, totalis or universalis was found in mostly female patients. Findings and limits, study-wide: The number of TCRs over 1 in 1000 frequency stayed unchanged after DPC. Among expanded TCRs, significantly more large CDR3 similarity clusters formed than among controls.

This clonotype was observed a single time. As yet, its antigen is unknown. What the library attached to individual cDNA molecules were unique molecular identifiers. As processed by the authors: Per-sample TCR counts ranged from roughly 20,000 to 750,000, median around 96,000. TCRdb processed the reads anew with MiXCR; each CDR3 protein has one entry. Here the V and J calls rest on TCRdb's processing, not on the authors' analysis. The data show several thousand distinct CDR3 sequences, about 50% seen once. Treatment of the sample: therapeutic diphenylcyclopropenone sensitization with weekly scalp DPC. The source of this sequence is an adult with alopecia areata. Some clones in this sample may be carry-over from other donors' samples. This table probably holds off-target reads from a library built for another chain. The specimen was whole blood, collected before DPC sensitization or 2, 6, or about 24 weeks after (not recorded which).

The CDR3 loop is CASSYRGWASYNEQFF. The CDR3 coding sequence is TGTGCCAGCAGTTACAGGGGGTGGGCTTCCTACAATGAGCAGTTCTTC. The chain carries TRBV6-5 and TRBJ2-1; weak D call: TRBD1 (6 bases). V lost 2 bases to trimming and J lost 1 base, with 12 bases between them. The CDR3 has 16 amino acids. Germline CDR1 is MNHEY and CDR2 is SVGAGI.